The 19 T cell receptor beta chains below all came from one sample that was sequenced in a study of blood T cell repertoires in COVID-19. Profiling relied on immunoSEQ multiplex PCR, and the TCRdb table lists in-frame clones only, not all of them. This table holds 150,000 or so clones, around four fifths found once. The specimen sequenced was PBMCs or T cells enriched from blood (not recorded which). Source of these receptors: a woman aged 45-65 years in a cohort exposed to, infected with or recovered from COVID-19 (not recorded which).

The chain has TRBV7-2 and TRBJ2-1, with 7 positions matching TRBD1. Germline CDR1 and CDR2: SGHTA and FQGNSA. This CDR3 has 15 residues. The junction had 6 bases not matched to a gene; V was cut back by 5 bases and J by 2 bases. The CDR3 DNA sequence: TGTGCCAGCAGCACTAGAACAGGGGCCTACAATGAGCAGTTCTTC. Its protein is CASSTRTGAYNEQFF.

The CDR3, as DNA: TGTGCCAGCAGTTCCCTGACAGGGAAGATTGGAAACACCATATATTTT. Translation: CASSSLTGKIGNTIYF. This chain uses TRBV28 with TRBJ1-3; 7 bases map to TRBD1. With V trimmed by 4 bases and J by 3 bases, 9 bases remained unmatched. The CDR3 spans 16 residues. Per the germline V gene, CDR1 is MDHEN and CDR2 is SYDVKM.

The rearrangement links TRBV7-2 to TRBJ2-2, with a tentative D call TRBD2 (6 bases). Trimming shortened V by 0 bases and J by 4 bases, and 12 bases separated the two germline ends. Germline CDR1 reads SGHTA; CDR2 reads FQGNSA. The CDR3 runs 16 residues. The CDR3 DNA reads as TGTGCCAGCAGCTTAGCGGGCGGGGCGGTCACCGGGGAGCTGTTTTTT. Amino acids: CASSLAGGAVTGELFF. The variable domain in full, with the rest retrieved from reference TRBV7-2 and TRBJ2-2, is GAGVSQSPSNKVTEKGKDVELRCDPISGHTALYWYRQSLGQGLEFLIYFQGNSAPDKSGLPSDRFSAERTGGSVSTLTIQRTQQEDSAVYLCASSLAGGAVTGELFFGEGSRLTVL.

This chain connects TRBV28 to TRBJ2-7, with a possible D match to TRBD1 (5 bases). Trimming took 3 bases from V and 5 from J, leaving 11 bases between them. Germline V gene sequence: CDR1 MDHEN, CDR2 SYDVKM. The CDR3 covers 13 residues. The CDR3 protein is CASSLLGVHEQYF. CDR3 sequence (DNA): TGTGCCAGCAGTTTGCTAGGGGTCCACGAGCAGTACTTC.

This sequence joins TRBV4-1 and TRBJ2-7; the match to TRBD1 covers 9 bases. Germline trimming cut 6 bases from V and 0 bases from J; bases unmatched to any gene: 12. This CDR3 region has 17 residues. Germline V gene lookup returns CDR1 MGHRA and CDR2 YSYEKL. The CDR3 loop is CASRPTNRGPSSYEQYF. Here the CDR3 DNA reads TGCGCCAGCAGACCAACTAACAGGGGGCCAAGCTCCTACGAGCAGTACTTC.

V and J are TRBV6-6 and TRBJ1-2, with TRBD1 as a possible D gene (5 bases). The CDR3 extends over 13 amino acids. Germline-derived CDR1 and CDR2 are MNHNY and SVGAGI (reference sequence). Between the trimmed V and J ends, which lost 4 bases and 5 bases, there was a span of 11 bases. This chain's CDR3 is CASSFPTGYGYTF. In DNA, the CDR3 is TGTGCCAGCAGTTTCCCAACAGGTTATGGCTACACCTTC.

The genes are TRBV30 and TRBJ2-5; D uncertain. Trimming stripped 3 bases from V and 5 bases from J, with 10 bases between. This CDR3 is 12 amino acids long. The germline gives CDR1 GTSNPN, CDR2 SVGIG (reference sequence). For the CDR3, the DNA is TGTGCCTGGAGACCAGTTCACGAGACCCAGTACTTC. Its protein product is CAWRPVHETQYF.

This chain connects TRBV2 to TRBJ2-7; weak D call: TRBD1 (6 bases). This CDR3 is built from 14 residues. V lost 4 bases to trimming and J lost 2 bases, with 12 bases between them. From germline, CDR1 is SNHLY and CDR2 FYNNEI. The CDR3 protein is CASSVNRDTYEQYF. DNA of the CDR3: TGTGCCAGCAGTGTGAACAGGGACACCTACGAGCAGTACTTC.

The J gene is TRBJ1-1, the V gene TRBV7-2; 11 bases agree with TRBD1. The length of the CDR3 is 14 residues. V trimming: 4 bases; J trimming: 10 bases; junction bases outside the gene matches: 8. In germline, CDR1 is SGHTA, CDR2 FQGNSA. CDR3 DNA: TGTGCCAGCAGCTCAAGAGGGACAGGGGGGGGAGCTTTCTTT. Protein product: CASSSRGTGGGAFF.

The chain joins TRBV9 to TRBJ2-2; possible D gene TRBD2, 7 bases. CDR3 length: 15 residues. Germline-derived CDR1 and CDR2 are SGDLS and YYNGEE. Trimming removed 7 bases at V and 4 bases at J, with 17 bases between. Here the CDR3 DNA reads TGTGCCAGCTCTCTTGGCGGGGGCGGCACCGGGGAGCTGTTTTTT. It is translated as CASSLGGGGTGELFF.

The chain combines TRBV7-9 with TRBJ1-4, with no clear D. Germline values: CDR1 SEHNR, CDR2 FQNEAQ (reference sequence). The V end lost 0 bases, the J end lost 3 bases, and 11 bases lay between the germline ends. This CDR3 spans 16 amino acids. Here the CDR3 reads CASSLASGLANEKLFF. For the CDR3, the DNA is TGTGCCAGCAGCTTAGCGTCGGGGTTAGCTAATGAAAAACTGTTTTTT.

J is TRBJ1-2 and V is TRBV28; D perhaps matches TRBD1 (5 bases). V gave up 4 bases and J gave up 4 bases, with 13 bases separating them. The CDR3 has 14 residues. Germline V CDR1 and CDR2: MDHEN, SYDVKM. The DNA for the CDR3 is TGTGCCAGCAGTTCCCCGCAGGGTGGCTATGGCTACACCTTC. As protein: CASSSPQGGYGYTF.

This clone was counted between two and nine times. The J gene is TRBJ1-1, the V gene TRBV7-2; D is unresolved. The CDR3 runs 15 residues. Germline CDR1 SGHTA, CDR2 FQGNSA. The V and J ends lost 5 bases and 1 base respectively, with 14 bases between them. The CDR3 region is CASSPRQGPNTEAFF. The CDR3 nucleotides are TGTGCCAGCAGCCCACGACAAGGCCCGAACACTGAAGCTTTCTTT.

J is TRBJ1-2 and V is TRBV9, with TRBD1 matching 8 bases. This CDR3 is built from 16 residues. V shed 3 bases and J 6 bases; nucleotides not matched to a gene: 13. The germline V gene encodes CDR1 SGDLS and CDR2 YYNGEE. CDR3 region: CASSAARTGNNNGYTF. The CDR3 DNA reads TGTGCCAGCAGCGCCGCCAGGACAGGGAATAATAATGGCTACACCTTC.

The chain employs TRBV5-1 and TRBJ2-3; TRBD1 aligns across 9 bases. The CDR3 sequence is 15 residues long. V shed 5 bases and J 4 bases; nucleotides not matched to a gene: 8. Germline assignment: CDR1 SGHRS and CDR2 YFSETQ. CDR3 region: CASRTGTGPSDTQYF. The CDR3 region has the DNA TGCGCCAGCAGAACCGGGACAGGGCCGTCAGATACGCAGTATTTT.

This chain's CDR3 is CASSQGGAEAFF. DNA for the CDR3: TGTGCCAGCAGTCAGGGAGGCGCTGAAGCTTTCTTT. The chain carries TRBV12-3 or TRBV12-4 and TRBJ1-1; TRBD1 is a possible D gene (5 bases). CDR3 length equals 12 residues. The ends were cut back, 5 bases at V and 6 bases at J, with 10 bases in the middle.

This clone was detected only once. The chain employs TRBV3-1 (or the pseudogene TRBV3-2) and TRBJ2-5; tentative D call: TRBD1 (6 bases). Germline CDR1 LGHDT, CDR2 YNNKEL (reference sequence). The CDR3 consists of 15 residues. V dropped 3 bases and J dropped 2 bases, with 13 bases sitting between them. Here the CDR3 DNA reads TGTGCCAGCAGCCACCTAGGACAGCTTCAAGAGACCCAGTACTTC. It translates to CASSHLGQLQETQYF.

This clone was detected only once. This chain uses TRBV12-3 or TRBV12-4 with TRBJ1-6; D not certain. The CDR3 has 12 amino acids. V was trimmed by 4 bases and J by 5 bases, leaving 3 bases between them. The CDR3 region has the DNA TGTGCCAGCAGTTCCAATAATTCACCCCTCCACTTT. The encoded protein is CASSSNNSPLHF.

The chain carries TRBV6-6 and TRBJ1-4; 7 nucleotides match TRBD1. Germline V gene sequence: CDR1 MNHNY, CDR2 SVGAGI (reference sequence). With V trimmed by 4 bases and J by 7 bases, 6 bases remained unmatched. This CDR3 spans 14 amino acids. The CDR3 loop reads CASSSTGTAEKLFF. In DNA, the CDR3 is TGTGCCAGCAGTTCGACCGGGACAGCTGAAAAACTGTTTTTT.